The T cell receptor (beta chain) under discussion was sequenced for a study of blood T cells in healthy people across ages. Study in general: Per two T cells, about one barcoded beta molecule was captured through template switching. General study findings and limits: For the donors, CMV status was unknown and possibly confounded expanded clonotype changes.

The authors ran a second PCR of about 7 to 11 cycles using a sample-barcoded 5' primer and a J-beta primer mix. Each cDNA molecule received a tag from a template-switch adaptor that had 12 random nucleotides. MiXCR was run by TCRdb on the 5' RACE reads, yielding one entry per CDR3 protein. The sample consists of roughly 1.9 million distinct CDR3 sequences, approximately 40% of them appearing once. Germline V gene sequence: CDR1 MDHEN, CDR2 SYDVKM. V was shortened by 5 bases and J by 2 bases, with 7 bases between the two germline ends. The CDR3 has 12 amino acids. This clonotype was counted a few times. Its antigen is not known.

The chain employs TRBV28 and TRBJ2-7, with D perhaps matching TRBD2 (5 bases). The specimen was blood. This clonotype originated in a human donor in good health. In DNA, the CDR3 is TGTGCCAGCAGTGACGGGACCTACGAGCAGTACTTC. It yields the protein CASSDGTYEQYF. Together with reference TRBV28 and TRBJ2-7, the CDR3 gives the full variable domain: DVKVTQSSRYLVKRTGEKVFLECVQDMDHENMFWYRQDPGLGLRLIYFSYDVKMKEKGDIPEGYSVSREKKERFSLILESASTNQTSMYLCASSDGTYEQYFGPGTRLTVT.